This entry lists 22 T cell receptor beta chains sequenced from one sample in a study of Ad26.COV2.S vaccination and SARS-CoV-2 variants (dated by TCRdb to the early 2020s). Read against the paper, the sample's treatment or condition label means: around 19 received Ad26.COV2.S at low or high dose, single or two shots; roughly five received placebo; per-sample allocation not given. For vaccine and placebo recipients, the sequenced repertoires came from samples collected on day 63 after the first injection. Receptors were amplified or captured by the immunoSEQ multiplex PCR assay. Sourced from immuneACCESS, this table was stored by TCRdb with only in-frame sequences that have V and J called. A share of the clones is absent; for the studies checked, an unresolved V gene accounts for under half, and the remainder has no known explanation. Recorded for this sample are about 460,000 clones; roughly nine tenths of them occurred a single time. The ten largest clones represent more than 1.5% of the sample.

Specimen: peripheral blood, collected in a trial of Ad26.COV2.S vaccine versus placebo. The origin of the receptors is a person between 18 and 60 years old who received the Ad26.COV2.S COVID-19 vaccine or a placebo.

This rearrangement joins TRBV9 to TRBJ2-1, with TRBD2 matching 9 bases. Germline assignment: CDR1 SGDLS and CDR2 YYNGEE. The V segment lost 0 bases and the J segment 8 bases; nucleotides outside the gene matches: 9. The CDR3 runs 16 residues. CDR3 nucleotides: TGTGCCAGCAGCGTAGGGGTTGCGGGGGGGCTCGATGAGCAGTTCTTC. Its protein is CASSVGVAGGLDEQFF.

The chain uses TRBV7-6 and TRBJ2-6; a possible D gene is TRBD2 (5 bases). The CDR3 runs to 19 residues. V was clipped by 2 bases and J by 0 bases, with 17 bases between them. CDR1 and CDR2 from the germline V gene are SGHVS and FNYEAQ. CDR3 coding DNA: TGTGCCAGCAGCTTAAGTCGGACGGACTCCGTCTCTGGGGCCAACGTCCTGACTTTC. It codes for CASSLSRTDSVSGANVLTF.

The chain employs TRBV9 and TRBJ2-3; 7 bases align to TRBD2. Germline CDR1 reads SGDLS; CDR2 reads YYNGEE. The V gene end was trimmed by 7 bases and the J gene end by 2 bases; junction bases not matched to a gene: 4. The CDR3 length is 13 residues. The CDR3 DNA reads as TGTGCCAGCGGCGGGAGCCACACAGATACGCAGTATTTT. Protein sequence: CASGGSHTDTQYF.

This chain's CDR3 is CSVAGGGGEYF. The CDR3 nucleotides read TGCAGCGTCGCTGGGGGGGGCGGGGAGTACTTC. The V call is TRBV29-1, the J call TRBJ2-7, with TRBD2 as a possible D gene (7 bases). Germline loops: CDR1 SQVTM, CDR2 ANQGSEA. Trimming cost V 6 bases and J 11 bases, with 17 bases left between them. CDR3 length equals 11 residues.

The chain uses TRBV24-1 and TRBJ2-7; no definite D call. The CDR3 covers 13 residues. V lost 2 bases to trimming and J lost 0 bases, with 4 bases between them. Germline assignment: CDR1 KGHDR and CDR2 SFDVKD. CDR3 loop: CATSDSGSYEQYF. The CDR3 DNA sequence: TGTGCCACCAGTGATTCCGGCTCCTACGAGCAGTACTTC.

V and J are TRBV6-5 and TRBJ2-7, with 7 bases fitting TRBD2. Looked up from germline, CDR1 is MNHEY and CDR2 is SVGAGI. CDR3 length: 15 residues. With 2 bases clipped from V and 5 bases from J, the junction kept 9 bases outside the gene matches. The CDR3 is CASSYHLGRVNEQYF. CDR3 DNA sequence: TGTGCCAGCAGTTACCACTTGGGGAGGGTTAACGAGCAGTACTTC.

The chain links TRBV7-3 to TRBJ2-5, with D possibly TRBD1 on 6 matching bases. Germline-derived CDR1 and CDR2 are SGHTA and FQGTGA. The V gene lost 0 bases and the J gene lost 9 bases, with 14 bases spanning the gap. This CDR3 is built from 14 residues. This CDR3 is CASSLTAGDVAQYF. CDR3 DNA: TGTGCCAGCAGCTTAACCGCAGGGGATGTAGCCCAGTACTTC. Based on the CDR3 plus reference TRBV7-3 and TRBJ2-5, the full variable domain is GAGVSQTPSNKVTEKGKYVELRCDPISGHTALYWYRQSLGQGPEFLIYFQGTGAADDSGLPNDRFFAVRPEGSVSTLKIQRTERGDSAVYLCASSLTAGDVAQYFGPGTRLLVL.

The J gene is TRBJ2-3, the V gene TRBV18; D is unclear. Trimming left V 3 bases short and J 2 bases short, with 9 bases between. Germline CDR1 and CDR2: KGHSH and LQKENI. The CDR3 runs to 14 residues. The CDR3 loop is CASSPTAVTDTQYF. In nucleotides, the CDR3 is TGTGCCAGCTCACCGACGGCCGTCACAGATACGCAGTATTTT.

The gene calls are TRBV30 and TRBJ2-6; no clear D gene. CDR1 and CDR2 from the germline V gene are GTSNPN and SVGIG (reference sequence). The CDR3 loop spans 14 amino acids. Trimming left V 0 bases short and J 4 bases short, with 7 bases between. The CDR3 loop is CAWSVAAGANVLTF. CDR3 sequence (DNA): TGTGCCTGGAGTGTGGCTGCCGGGGCCAACGTCCTGACTTTC.

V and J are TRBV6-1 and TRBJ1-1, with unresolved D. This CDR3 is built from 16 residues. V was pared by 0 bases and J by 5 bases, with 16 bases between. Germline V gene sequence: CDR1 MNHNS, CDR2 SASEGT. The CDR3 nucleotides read TGTGCCAGCAGTGAAGCGCTTCGACACTATGGGACTGAAGCTTTCTTT. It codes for CASSEALRHYGTEAFF.

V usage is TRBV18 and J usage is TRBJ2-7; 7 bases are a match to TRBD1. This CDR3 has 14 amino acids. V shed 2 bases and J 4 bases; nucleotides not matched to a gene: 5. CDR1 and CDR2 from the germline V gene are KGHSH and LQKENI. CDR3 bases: TGTGCCAGCTCACCAGGGACAGTGGATTACGAGCAGTACTTC. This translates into CASSPGTVDYEQYF. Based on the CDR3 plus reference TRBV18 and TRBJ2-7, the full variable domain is NAGVMQNPRHLVRRRGQEARLRCSPMKGHSHVYWYRQLPEEGLKFMVYLQKENIIDESGMPKERFSAEFPKEGPSILRIQQVVRGDSAAYFCASSPGTVDYEQYFGPGTRLTVT.

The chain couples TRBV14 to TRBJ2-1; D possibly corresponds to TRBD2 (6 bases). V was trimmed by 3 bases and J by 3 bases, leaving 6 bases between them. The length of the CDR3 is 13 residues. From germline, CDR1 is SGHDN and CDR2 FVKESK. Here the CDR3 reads CASSQDYYNEQFF. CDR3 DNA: TGTGCCAGCAGCCAGGACTACTACAATGAGCAGTTCTTC.

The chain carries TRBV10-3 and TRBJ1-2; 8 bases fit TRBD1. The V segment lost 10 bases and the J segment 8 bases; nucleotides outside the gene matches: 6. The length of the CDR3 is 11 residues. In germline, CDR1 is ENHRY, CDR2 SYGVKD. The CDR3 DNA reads TGTGCCACTCGGACAGGGTGGGGCTACACCTTC. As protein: CATRTGWGYTF.

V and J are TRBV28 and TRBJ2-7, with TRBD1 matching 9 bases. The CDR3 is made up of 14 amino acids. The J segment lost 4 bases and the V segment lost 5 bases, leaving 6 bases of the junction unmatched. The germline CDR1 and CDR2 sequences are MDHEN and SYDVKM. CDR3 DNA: TGTGCCAGCAGTATTGGGACAGGGATGTACGAGCAGTACTTC. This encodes CASSIGTGMYEQYF.

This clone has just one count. The CDR3 DNA sequence: TGTGCCAGCAGCTTGGTCCCTGGCACTGAAGCTTTCTTT. Protein product: CASSLVPGTEAFF. This sequence joins TRBV5-5 and TRBJ1-1; D is undetermined. V gave up 0 bases and J gave up 4 bases, with 7 bases separating them. CDR1 is SGHKS and CDR2 is YYEKEE in the germline V gene (reference sequence). This CDR3 is 13 amino acids long. Filled out from reference TRBV5-5 and TRBJ1-1, the complete variable domain reads DAGVTQSPTHLIKTRGQQVTLRCSPISGHKSVSWYQQVLGQGPQFIFQYYEKEERGRGNFPDRFSARQFPNYSSELNVNALLLGDSALYLCASSLVPGTEAFFGQGTRLTVV.

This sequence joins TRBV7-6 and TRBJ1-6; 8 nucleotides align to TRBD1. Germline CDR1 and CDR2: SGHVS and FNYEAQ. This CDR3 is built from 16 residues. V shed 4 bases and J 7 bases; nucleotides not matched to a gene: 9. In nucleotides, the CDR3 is TGTGCCAGCAGCTCCCGCGGGACAGGTGAAAATTCACCCCTCCACTTT. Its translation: CASSSRGTGENSPLHF.

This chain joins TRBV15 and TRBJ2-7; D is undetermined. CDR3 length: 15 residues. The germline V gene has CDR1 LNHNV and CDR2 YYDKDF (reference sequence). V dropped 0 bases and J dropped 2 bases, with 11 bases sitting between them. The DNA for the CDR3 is TGTGCCACCAGCAGAGATATGGGTATAGCCTACGAGCAGTACTTC. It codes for CATSRDMGIAYEQYF.

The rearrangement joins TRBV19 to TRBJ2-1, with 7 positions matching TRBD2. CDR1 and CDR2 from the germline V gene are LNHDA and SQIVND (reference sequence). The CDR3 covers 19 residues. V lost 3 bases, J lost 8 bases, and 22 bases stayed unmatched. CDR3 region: CASSIVSPSGMMSGDEQFF. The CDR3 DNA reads TGTGCCAGTAGTATCGTTTCGCCCTCGGGAATGATGAGCGGGGATGAGCAGTTCTTC.

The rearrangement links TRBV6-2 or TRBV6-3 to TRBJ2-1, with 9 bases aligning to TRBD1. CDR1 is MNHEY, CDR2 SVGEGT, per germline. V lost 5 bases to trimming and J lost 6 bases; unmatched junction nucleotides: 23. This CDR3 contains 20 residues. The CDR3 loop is CASSHQPGQGWVPNANEQFF. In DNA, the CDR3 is TGTGCCAGCAGTCATCAACCGGGACAGGGATGGGTCCCCAACGCCAATGAGCAGTTCTTC.

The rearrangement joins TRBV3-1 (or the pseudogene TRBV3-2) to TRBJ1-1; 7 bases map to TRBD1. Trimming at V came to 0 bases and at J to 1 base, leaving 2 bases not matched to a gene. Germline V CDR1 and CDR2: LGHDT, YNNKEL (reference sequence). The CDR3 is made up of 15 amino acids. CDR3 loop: CASSQDPGGNTEAFF. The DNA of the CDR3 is TGTGCCAGCAGCCAAGACCCAGGGGGGAACACTGAAGCTTTCTTT.

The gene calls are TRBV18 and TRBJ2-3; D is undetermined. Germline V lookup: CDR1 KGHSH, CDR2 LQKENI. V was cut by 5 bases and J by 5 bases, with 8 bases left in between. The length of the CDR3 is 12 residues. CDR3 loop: CASSSWEDTQYF. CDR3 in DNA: TGTGCCAGCTCATCTTGGGAAGATACGCAGTATTTT. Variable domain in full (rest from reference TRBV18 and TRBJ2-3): NAGVMQNPRHLVRRRGQEARLRCSPMKGHSHVYWYRQLPEEGLKFMVYLQKENIIDESGMPKERFSAEFPKEGPSILRIQQVVRGDSAAYFCASSSWEDTQYFGPGTRLTVL.

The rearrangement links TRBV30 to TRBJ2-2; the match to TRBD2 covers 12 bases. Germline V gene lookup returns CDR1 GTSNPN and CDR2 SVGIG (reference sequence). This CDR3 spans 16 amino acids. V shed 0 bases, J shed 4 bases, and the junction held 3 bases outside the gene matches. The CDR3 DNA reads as TGTGCCTGGAGTGTACTAGCGGGAGGTTTCACCGGGGAGCTGTTTTTT. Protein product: CAWSVLAGGFTGELFF.